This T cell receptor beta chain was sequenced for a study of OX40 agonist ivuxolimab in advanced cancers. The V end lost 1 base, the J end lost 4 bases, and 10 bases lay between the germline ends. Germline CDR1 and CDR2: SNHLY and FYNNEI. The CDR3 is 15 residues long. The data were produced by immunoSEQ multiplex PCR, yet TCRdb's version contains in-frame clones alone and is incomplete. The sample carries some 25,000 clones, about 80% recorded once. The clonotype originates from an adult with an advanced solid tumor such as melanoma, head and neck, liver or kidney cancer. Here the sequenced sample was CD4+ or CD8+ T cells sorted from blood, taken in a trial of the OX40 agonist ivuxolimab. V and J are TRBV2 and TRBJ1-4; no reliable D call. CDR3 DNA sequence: TGTGCCAGCAGTGAAGAGGCACCTTTTAATGAAAAACTGTTTTTT. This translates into CASSEEAPFNEKLFF.